This is a list of T cell receptor beta chains from one sample in a study of T cell responses to AZD1222 COVID-19 vaccine. TCRdb keeps only in-frame clones here, not all; method: immunoSEQ multiplex PCR. The table has roughly 120,000 clones, just under 95% seen once. Sequences were derived from peripheral blood, sampled 28 days after the second AZD1222 dose. Receptors were obtained from an adult who received the AZD1222 COVID-19 vaccine. The CDR3 runs from the conserved cysteine through the conserved F or W. A D gene is named only where the DNA matches it firmly. Not all rows give a size; the values are once, few, many and, for expanded clones, a class.

D gene,V gene,clone size,J gene,CDR3 DNA,CDR3 protein
TRBD1,TRBV24-1,NA,TRBJ1-2,TGTGCCACCAGCGGGACAGGGAAATACACCTTC,CATSGTGKYTF
TRBD2,TRBV13,NA,TRBJ2-1,TGTGCCAGCAGCTTAGGGGGGACTAACAATGAGCAGTTCTTC,CASSLGGTNNEQFF
NA,TRBV6-5,NA,TRBJ1-3,TGTGCCAGCAGTTACTCGAGTACTGGAAACACCATATATTTT,CASSYSSTGNTIYF
TRBD1,TRBV27,few,TRBJ2-7,TGTGCCAGCAGTCGCCCGGGACAGGGGGACGAGCAGTACTTC,CASSRPGQGDEQYF
NA,TRBV24-1,NA,TRBJ2-5,TGTGCCACCAGTGACCCCCGAGGGCCCCAAGAGACCCAGTACTTC,CATSDPRGPQETQYF
NA,TRBV5-1,NA,TRBJ2-3,TGCGCCAGCAGCTTTTGGCGGGGCACAGATACGCAGTATTTT,CASSFWRGTDTQYF
TRBD1,TRBV12-3/TRBV12-4,NA,TRBJ2-4,TGTGCCAGCAGAGGGACAGTGAAAAACATTCAGTACTTC,CASRGTVKNIQYF
NA,TRBV11-2,NA,TRBJ1-3,TGTGCCAGCAGCTTAGGTCGGCGGGGACCTAGGGGAAACACCATATATTTT,CASSLGRRGPRGNTIYF
TRBD1,TRBV28,NA,TRBJ2-6,TGTGCCAGCAGTTCCAGGGACAGGGTGTCTGGGGCCAACGTCCTGACTTTC,CASSSRDRVSGANVLTF
NA,TRBV5-1,NA,TRBJ1-2,TGCGCCAGCACCTTGGAAGGGTATAATGACTACACCTTC,CASTLEGYNDYTF
NA,TRBV6-5,NA,TRBJ2-3,TGTGCCAGCAGATCCAACACAGATACGCAGTATTTT,CASRSNTDTQYF
TRBD2,TRBV5-1,NA,TRBJ2-7,TGCGCCAGCAGCTACACTAGCGGGAACTACGAGCAGTACTTC,CASSYTSGNYEQYF
NA,TRBV12-3/TRBV12-4,NA,TRBJ2-2,TGTGCCAGCAGTTTTGCCGGGGAGCTGTTTTTT,CASSFAGELFF
NA,TRBV2,once,TRBJ1-3,TGTGCCAGCAGTGAAGCGCGGCAGCCAGGGAACACCATATATTTT,CASSEARQPGNTIYF
NA,TRBV19,NA,TRBJ1-6,TGTGCCAGTTCGTTTAGGTCCGGCAATTCACCCCTCCACTTT,CASSFRSGNSPLHF
NA,TRBV7-9,NA,TRBJ1-2,TGTGCCAGCCCCGGGCCAGGAGATAACTATGGCTACACCTTC,CASPGPGDNYGYTF
NA,TRBV18,once,TRBJ1-3,TGTGCCAGCTCATCCTACCCCCTGGGGGGTGCTGGAAACACCATATATTTT,CASSSYPLGGAGNTIYF
TRBD1,TRBV19,NA,TRBJ1-6,TGTGCCAGTAGTATAGACCGGACAGGGGGCGGTTCACCCCTCCACTTT,CASSIDRTGGGSPLHF
NA,TRBV4-1,NA,TRBJ1-1,TGCGCCAGCAGCCAAGATGGGGCAGGGGCGAGGGACACTGAAGCTTTCTTT,CASSQDGAGARDTEAFF
NA,TRBV7-9,NA,TRBJ2-5,TGTGCCAGCAGCTTAGTCACGGAGACCCAGTACTTC,CASSLVTETQYF
NA,TRBV2,NA,TRBJ1-1,TGTGCCAGGCGGGACGGGATGGGCGTTGAAGCTTTCTTT,CARRDGMGVEAFF
TRBD1,TRBV7-8,NA,TRBJ1-2,TGTGCCAGCACGGACCGGACAGGGGGCGACTATGGCTACACCTTC,CASTDRTGGDYGYTF
NA,TRBV28,NA,TRBJ2-7,TGTGCCAGCAGTATCCAGGTGTCCTACGAGCAGTACTTC,CASSIQVSYEQYF
NA,TRBV15,NA,TRBJ2-1,TGTGCCACCAGCAGAGACAGGGAGTACAATGAGCAGTTCTTC,CATSRDREYNEQFF
NA,TRBV4-3,few,TRBJ2-1,TGCGCCAGCAGCCAAGGTATGACAGGCCGCTACAATGAGCAGTTCTTC,CASSQGMTGRYNEQFF
TRBD1,TRBV10-3,NA,TRBJ1-3,TGTGCCAGCTCCGGACAGGGTGGTGGAAACACCATATATTTT,CASSGQGGGNTIYF
NA,TRBV5-5,NA,TRBJ1-3,TGTGCCAGCAGCCCCCGAAGTACGGAAGGAAACACCATATATTTT,CASSPRSTEGNTIYF
TRBD1,TRBV24-1,NA,TRBJ1-3,TGTGCCACCAGTGTGACAGGGCCCGGCGAATATTTT,CATSVTGPGEYF
NA,TRBV6-5,NA,TRBJ2-2,TGTGCCAGCAGCCCAGTCACCGGGGAGCTGTTTTTT,CASSPVTGELFF